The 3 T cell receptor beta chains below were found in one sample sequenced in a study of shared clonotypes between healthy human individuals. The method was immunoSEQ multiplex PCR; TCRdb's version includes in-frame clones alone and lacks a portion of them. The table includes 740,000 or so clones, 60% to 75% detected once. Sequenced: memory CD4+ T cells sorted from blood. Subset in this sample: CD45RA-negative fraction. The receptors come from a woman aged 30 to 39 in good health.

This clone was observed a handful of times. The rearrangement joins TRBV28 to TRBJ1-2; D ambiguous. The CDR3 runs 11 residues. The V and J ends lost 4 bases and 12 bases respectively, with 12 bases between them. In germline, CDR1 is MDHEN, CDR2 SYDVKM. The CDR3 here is CASSSTRSHTF. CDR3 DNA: TGTGCCAGCAGTTCTACAAGGAGCCACACCTTC.

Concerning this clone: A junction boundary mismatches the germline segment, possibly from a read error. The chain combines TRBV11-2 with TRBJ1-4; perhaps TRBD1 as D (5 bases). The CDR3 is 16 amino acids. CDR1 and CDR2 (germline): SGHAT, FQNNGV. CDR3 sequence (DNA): TGTGCCAGCAGCGTAGAAAAGGGACGGCGAAATGAAAAACTGTTTTTT. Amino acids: CASSVEKGRRNEKLFF. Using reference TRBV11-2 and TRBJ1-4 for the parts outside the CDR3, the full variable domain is EAGVAQSPRYKIIEKRQSVAFWCNPISGHATLYWYQQILGQGPKLLIQFQNNGVVDDSQLPKDRFSAERLKGVDSTLKIQPAKLEDSAVYLCASSVEKGRRNEKLFFGSGTQLSVL.

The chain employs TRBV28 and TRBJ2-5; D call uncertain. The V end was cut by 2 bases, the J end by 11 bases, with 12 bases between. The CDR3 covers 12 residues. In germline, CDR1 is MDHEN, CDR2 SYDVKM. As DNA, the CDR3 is TGTGCCAGCAGTTTACGGGTGCAAGAGCAGTACTTC. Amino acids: CASSLRVQEQYF.